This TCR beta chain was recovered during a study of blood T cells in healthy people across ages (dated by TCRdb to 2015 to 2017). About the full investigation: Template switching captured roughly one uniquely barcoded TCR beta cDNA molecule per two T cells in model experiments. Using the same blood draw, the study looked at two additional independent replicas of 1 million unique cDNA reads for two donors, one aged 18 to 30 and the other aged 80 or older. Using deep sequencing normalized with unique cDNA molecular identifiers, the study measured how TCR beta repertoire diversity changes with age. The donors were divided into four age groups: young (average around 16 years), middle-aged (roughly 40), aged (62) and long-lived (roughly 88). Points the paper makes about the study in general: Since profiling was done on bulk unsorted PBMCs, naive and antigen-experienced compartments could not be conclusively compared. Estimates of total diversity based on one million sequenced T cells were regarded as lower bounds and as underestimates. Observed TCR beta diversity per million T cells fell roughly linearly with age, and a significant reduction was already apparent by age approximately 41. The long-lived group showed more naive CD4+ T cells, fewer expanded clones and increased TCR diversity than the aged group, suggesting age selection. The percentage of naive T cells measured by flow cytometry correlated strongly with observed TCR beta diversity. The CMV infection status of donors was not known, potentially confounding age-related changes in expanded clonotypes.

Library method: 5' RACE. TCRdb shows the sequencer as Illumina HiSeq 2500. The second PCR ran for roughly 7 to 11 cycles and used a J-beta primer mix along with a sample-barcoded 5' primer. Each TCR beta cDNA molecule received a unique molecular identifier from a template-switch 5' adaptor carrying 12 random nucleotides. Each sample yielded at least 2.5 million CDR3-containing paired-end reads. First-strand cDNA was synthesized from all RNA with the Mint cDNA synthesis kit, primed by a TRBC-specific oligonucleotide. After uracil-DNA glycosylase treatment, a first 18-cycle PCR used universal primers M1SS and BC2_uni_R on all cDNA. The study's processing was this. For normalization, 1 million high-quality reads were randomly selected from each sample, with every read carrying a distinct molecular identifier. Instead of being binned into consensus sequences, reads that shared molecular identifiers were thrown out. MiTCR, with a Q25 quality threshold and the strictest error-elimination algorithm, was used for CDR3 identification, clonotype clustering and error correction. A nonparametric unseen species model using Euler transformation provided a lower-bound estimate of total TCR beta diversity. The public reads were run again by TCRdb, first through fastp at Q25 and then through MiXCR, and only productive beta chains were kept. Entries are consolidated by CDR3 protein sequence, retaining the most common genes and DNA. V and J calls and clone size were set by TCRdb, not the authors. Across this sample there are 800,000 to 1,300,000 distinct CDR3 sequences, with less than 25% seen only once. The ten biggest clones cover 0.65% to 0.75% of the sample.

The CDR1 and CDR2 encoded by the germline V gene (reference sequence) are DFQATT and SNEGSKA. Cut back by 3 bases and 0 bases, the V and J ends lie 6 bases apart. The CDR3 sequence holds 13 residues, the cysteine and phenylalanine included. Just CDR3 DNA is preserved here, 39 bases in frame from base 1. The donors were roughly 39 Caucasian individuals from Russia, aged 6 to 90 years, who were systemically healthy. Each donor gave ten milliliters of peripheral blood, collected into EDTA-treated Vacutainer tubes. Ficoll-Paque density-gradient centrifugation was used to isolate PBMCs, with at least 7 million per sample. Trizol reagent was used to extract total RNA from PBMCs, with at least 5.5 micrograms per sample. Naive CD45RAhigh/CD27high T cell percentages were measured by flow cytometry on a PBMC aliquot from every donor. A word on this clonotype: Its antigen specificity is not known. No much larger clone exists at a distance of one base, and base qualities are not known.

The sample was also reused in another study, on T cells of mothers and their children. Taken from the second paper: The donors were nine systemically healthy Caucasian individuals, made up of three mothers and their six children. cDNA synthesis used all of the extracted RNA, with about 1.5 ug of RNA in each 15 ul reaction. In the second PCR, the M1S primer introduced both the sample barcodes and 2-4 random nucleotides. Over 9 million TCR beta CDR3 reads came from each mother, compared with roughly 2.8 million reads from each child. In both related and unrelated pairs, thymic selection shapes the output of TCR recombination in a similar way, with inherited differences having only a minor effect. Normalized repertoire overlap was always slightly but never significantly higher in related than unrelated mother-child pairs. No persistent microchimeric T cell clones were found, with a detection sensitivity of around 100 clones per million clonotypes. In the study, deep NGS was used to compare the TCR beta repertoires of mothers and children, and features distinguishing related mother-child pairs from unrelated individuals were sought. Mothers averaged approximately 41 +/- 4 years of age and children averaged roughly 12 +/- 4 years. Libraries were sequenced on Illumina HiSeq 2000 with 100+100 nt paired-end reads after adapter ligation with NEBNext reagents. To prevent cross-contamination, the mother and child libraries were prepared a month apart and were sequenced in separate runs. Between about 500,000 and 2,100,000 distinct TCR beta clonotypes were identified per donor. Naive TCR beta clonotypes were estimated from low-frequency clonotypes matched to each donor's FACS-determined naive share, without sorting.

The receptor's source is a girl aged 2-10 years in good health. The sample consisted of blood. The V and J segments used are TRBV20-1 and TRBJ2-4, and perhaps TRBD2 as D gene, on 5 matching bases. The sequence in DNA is TGCAGTGCTAGGGGAGTAGCCAAAAACATTCAGTACTTC. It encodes CSARGVAKNIQYF.